Listed below are T cell receptor beta chains from one sample, sequenced in a study of T-cell memory formation after mild COVID-19. One entry per CDR3 protein results from TCRdb running MiXCR on the 5' RACE reads. This table has about 180,000 distinct CDR3 sequences, about a fifth appearing once. Sequencing used PBMCs or a T cell subset sorted from them (not recorded which). These receptors were taken from a man aged 18 to 29 who had mild COVID-19 (a few samples of this study predate the infection). Cell type and time point are not known. Each CDR3 is given with its conserved first and last residue. Fields, in order: clone size, V gene, D gene, J gene, CDR3 protein, CDR3 DNA. The D gene is left open where the match is weak. A row's size may be missing; if present it is once, few, many or a size class.

-,TRBV9,-,TRBJ1-5,CASSSTVGQPQHF,TGTGCCAGCAGCTCGACAGTGGGTCAGCCCCAGCATTTT
few,TRBV7-8,-,TRBJ1-6,CASSPRGSPLHF,TGTGCCAGCAGCCCAAGGGGGTCACCCCTCCACTTT
few,TRBV18,-,TRBJ1-4,CASGRGPREKLFF,TGTGCCAGCGGGCGAGGGCCAAGGGAAAAACTGTTTTTT
-,TRBV7-9,-,TRBJ1-1,CASSSGRKAFF,TGTGCCAGCAGCTCGGGACGGAAAGCTTTCTTT
-,TRBV12-3/TRBV12-4,TRBD1,TRBJ2-5,CASSRDRSQETQYF,TGTGCCAGCAGTCGGGACAGATCTCAAGAGACCCAGTACTTC
-,TRBV12-3/TRBV12-4,TRBD1,TRBJ1-2,CASSKGGQAAYGYTF,TGTGCCAGCAGCAAAGGGGGACAGGCAGCTTATGGCTACACCTTC
many,TRBV11-2,TRBD2,TRBJ2-5,CASSLAGGPETQYF,TGTGCCAGCAGCTTGGCGGGGGGGCCGGAGACCCAGTACTTC
few,TRBV5-6,TRBD1,TRBJ2-1,CASSLLLTGFDEQFF,TGTGCCAGCAGCCTCCTCCTGACAGGGTTCGATGAGCAGTTCTTC
few,TRBV18,TRBD1,TRBJ2-7,CASSPGRTGTYEQYF,TGTGCCAGCTCACCAGGCCGGACAGGCACGTACGAGCAGTACTTC
-,TRBV24-1,-,TRBJ2-5,CATSFSGVETQYF,TGTGCCACCAGTTTCTCGGGGGTCGAGACCCAGTACTTC
few,TRBV18,TRBD1,TRBJ2-3,CATLQGAIDTQYF,TGTGCCACGTTACAGGGGGCAATAGATACGCAGTATTTT
few,TRBV28,TRBD1,TRBJ1-2,CASRTGTGGAYGYTF,TGTGCCAGCAGAACCGGGACAGGGGGCGCCTATGGCTACACCTTC
few,TRBV5-1,-,TRBJ2-3,CASLEGSANADTQYF,TGCGCCAGTCTCGAAGGCAGTGCGAACGCAGATACGCAGTATTTT
few,TRBV7-2,-,TRBJ1-5,CASSLSVFGRQPQHF,TGTGCCAGCAGCTTATCGGTCTTCGGCAGGCAGCCCCAGCATTTT
-,TRBV5-1,TRBD1,TRBJ1-5,CASSLAGTGDQPQHF,TGCGCCAGCAGCTTGGCCGGGACAGGGGATCAGCCCCAGCATTTT
-,TRBV5-1,TRBD1,TRBJ1-6,CASSFGDRENSPLHF,TGCGCCAGCAGCTTTGGGGACAGGGAGAATTCACCCCTCCACTTT
many,TRBV2,TRBD1,TRBJ2-2,CASSKVGQAPGELFF,TGTGCCAGCAGCAAAGTGGGACAGGCCCCCGGGGAGCTGTTTTTT
few,TRBV5-1,TRBD2,TRBJ2-3,CASSSTSAVPGDTQYF,TGCGCCAGCAGCTCGACTAGCGCGGTTCCGGGGGATACGCAGTATTTT
-,TRBV5-1,-,TRBJ2-2,CASSLGAHRTGELFF,TGCGCCAGCAGCTTGGGGGCCCATCGCACCGGGGAGCTGTTTTTT
-,TRBV3-1,-,TRBJ2-7,CASSLLSYEQYF,TGTGCCAGCAGCTTGCTATCCTACGAGCAGTACTTC
-,TRBV10-3,-,TRBJ2-3,CAISDDGSTDTQYF,TGTGCCATCAGTGATGACGGGAGCACAGATACGCAGTATTTT
few,TRBV5-5,-,TRBJ2-1,CASSLWTSGGSYNEQFF,TGTGCCAGCAGCTTGTGGACCAGCGGAGGCTCCTACAATGAGCAGTTCTTC
-,TRBV6-2/TRBV6-3,-,TRBJ1-1,CASSYYRDTEAFF,TGTGCCAGCAGTTACTACAGAGACACTGAAGCTTTCTTT
few,TRBV9,-,TRBJ2-3,CASSDGTGRGTQYF,TGTGCCAGCAGCGATGGGACTGGCCGAGGTACGCAGTATTTT
few,TRBV24-1,-,TRBJ2-4,CATSSRAAKNIQYF,TGTGCCACTTCGAGCAGGGCCGCCAAAAACATTCAGTACTTC